Detailed here is one TCR beta chain. Its antigen is still unknown. A much larger clone differs by one base, so this may be a read error. Original methodology: TCRs per sample had a median of 95,638 and ranged from about 20,000 to 750,000. TCRdb fed the RACE reads into MiXCR, producing one record per CDR3 protein. Here the V and J calls rest on TCRdb's processing, not on the authors' analysis. The sample comprises roughly 120,000 distinct CDR3 sequences, about a tenth of which are singletons, and 3% to 3.5% rests with the top ten. Time point described: patch test 2, 6 weeks after DPC sensitization. The sample's treatment: therapeutic diphenylcyclopropenone sensitization with weekly scalp DPC. The record originates from a study of human T cells and chemical hapten exposure. Study observations and caveats: The number of TCRs above 1 in 1000 frequency did not change after DPC sensitization.

Looked up from germline, CDR1 is SGHAT and CDR2 is FQNNGV. The CDR3 runs to 13 residues. The V gene is TRBV11-2, the J gene TRBJ2-7; no reliable D call. The receptor comes from a woman aged 40 to 50 with alopecia areata. Some clones in this sample may be carry-over from other donors' samples. This specimen consisted of whole blood, obtained in connection with sensitization to the hapten diphenylcyclopropenone (DPC). The CDR3: CASSLELTYEQCF. The CDR3 coding sequence is TGTGCCAGCAGCTTAGAACTGACCTACGAGCAGTGCTTC.